This T cell receptor (beta chain) was obtained from a study of vaccination and CD4 T cells after COVID-19 (dated by TCRdb to the early 2020s). Context from the whole study: Convalescent patients had a positive SARS-CoV-2 result on nasal swab PCR, and of these patients, about ten had mild disease and one had severe disease. In control cultures, a CEFX viral epitope pool was used as positive control, an HIV-1 Nef peptide pool was used as negative control, or no peptide was added. Culture stimuli were overlapping spike peptide pools from SARS-CoV-2 and from the common cold coronaviruses HCoV-NL63, HCoV-OC43 and HCoV-229E. Post-vaccine blood samples were collected a median of approximately 77 days after the second vaccine dose, ranging from about 13 to 241 days. Six males and four females were included in the convalescent cohort, with two Hispanic individuals, seven Caucasians, two Asians and one multiracial person represented. Each participant got two doses of either the Pfizer-BioNTech BNT162b2 vaccine (n=8) or the Moderna mRNA-1273 vaccine (n=2). The spike-specific CD4+ TCR repertoire was compared before and after mRNA vaccination in approximately 9 COVID-19 convalescent patients and a few infection-naive healthy vaccine recipients. Post-COVID blood samples from convalescent patients were collected a median of about 110 days after diagnosis, with a range of 35 to 161 days. Beyond this particular receptor, the publication reports: Nearly all vaccine-specific clones in convalescent patients (304 of 307) were mono-reactive for SARS-CoV-2 spike rather than cross-reactive with common cold coronaviruses. The number of convalescent patients in the study was relatively small, and the study did not examine early timepoints following natural infection. The median number of SARS-CoV-2-reactive clonotypes rose from about 19 after infection to roughly 38 after vaccination, but the change was not significant. Among convalescent patients, a median about 90% of the SARS-CoV-2-reactive clones seen after vaccination appeared only after vaccination, which suggests priming specific to the vaccine.

Explained via the paper, the treatment or condition label denotes: approximately nine-day PBMC culture with coronavirus spike peptide pools or control peptides (ViraFEST assay). The ViraFEST assay was used in the study, in which antigen-specific T cells were expanded with peptide pools and expanded clonotypes were subsequently identified by TCR sequencing. Positive SARS-CoV-2 PCR tests in the convalescent patients dated from March to December 2020, before Alpha, Beta and Delta variants emerged in the United States. Around 2 million PBMCs per well were cultured in IMDM with roughly 5% human AB serum and 8 to 10 IU/ml IL-2, plus 10 ug/ml peptide pools. Half of the culture medium was replaced with fresh IL-2-containing medium on days 3 and 7. After around 10 days of culture, CD4+ T cells were isolated by negative selection using the EasySep CD4+ T cell isolation kit. Ficoll-Paque Plus gradient centrifugation was used to isolate PBMCs from whole blood, and the isolated PBMCs were then either used fresh or cryopreserved at -140C. Triplicate wells were generally used for each culture condition.

A word on this clonotype: The antigen this receptor binds is unknown. No base quality information exists; no much larger clone differs at one position.

Library construction relied on PCR. TCR sequencing of DNA from cultured CD4+ T cells used the Oncomine TCR Beta short-read assay at the Johns Hopkins FTIC core. The QIAamp micro DNA kit was used to extract genomic DNA from the cultured CD4+ T cells. The Oncomine TCR Beta libraries from cultured CD4+ T cells were pooled using unique dual indexes and then sequenced on an Illumina iSeq 100. The study's processing was this. Non-productive sequences were filtered out, and CDR3s that did not start with C, did not end with F or W, or were shorter than 7 amino acids were discarded. The MANAFEST web application was used to identify antigen-specific clonotypes by comparing peptide-stimulated wells against reference wells and other culture wells. To be called positive, a clone needed an FDR below 0.05, an odds ratio above 5, and a productive frequency above 0.1% in at least two of three replicate wells. A clonotype was classed as cross-reactive if the clonotype showed significant expansion both in SARS-CoV-2 spike wells and in at least one common cold coronavirus spike condition. Similarity between CDR3 sequences was evaluated in R version 3.6.1 using Levenshtein distances (stringdist) and unrooted phylogenetic trees (ape). TCRdb redid the processing of the public reads, applying fastp at Q25 and MiXCR, and retained in-frame beta chains. CDR3 protein sequences are deduplicated, and each keeps its most common genes and DNA. These V and J calls rely on TCRdb rather than the paper's analysis. This sample lists about 11,000 distinct CDR3 sequences; approximately 40% were detected once. Approximately 29% of the sample belongs to the ten largest clones.

Relative to germline, V is missing 3 bases and J is missing 2 bases, with 10 bases of the junction outside any gene match. According to the germline V gene (reference sequence), CDR1 reads WNHNN and CDR2 reads SYGVQD. The CDR3, cysteine through phenylalanine, is 17 amino acids long. Just the 51-base CDR3 DNA is kept, in frame starting at base 1. Sequencing was carried out using CD4+ T cells from blood, cultured in vitro. This receptor was obtained from a human donor who had recovered from COVID-19. The chain is assembled from TRBV10-1 and TRBJ2-3; 8 bases in the junction line up with TRBD1. In nucleotides, the sequence is TGCGCCAGCAGTGACCCAGGGACAGGAATCTCCACAGATACGCAGTATTTT. Its coded protein is CASSDPGTGISTDTQYF.